This entry is about one T cell receptor beta chain. Its antigen target is currently unknown. The record has no base qualities; no much larger clone is one base away. TCR CDR3 regions were amplified from genomic DNA by multiplex PCR using the deep immunoSEQ assay. Genomic DNA extracted from each cell subset was distributed evenly over all wells of several immunoSEQ 96-well plates, and each plate served as one replicate. For unsorted PBMC, each replicate PCR was loaded with approximately 320 ng genomic DNA, equivalent to 30,000 or so T cell genomes. Unsorted PBMC genomic DNA was sequenced across ten immunoSEQ deep assay plates. The purified libraries were quantified using a Qubit 3.0 fluorometer, sized with a Bioanalyzer 2100, and then quantified again using the KAPA Library Quantification kit. Every immunoSEQ 96-well plate was sequenced on a dedicated single-read 150-cycle Illumina NextSeq 550 flow cell. The original pipeline was this. The immunoSEQ output contained only junctional sequences without quality scores, so filtering could not match that applied to full-length reads. To assign V/J genes and CDR3, sequences were annotated against IMGT germline references using PyIR, a Python wrapper for IgBLAST v1.9. Reads were filtered out if the reads had weak V/J assignments (E-value above 1e-6), no CDR3, stop codons, out-of-frame junctions, or ambiguous translated residues. V3J clonotypes were defined as sequences sharing an identical inferred V gene, J gene, and CDR3 amino acid sequence. To compute the percentage overlap between repertoires, the number of shared unique clonotypes was divided by the size of the smaller repertoire. Repertoire richness was assessed with RTK rarefaction, the Chao1 estimator, and Recon v2.1 estimates of unobserved clonotypes. TCRdb took this table from immuneACCESS and kept in-frame rearrangements with V and J called. Such tables lack part of the clones; where checked against another copy, unresolved V genes explain under half of the gap, and the rest is unexplained. The V and J calls and clone size come from that table; D and trimming were worked out from the DNA. In all, the sample holds approximately 500,000 clones, and around 79% of those were seen once. The ten biggest clones cover under 15% of the sample.

The data derive from a study of shared clonotypes between healthy human individuals (dated by TCRdb to 2019 to 2021). In terms of the full investigation: The cohort included a few men and a couple of women between 18 and 49 years of age. To estimate repertoire size and how much clonotype sharing occurs between individuals, the study deeply sequenced the blood TCR repertoires of several healthy adults. To increase sequencing depth and limit assay-specific biases, TCR repertoire library preparation and sequencing were carried out by different laboratories using diverse techniques. Each donor's leukapheresis produced roughly between roughly 0.85 and 9.5 billion PBMCs.

The donors were healthy, HIV-negative adults who had no recently reported acute infections or vaccinations. Every donor was a Caucasian adult living in Nashville, Tennessee, USA. For unsorted samples, roughly 86 million PBMCs were counted and genomic DNA was extracted with the QIAamp DNA Blood Mini kit. After blood collection by leukapheresis, PBMCs were isolated using Ficoll-Histopaque density gradient centrifugation and then cryopreserved in the vapor phase of liquid nitrogen. From the cysteine through the phenylalanine, the CDR3 covers 15 amino acids. The DNA shown is the 45-base CDR3, in frame from base 1. V drops 1 base and J drops 1 base, leaving 7 bases in between. In the germline V gene, CDR1 corresponds to SGHTA and CDR2 to FQGNSA. Here is what the overall study found, with its caveats: Sampling was restricted to blood, and TCR repertoires in tissue are likely to differ from TCR repertoires in blood. Because the study included only a small number of donors, the genetic and exposure-history diversity represented was limited. Pairwise subsampling led to the expectation that sequencing depth would affect the degree of clonotype sharing among donors.

The sequence joins TRBV7-2 to TRBJ2-2; too little of a D gene remains to name it. This clonotype was obtained from a woman in her 40s in good health. Some clones in this sample may be carry-over from other donors' samples. Sequencing was performed on PBMCs. The CDR3 reads as follows: CASSLVKMNTGELFF. Here is the DNA: TGTGCCAGCAGCTTAGTCAAAATGAACACCGGGGAGCTGTTTTTT.